Listed below are T cell receptor beta chains from one sample, sequenced in a study of CD8+ T cells in alopecia areata. The protocol was immunoSEQ multiplex PCR, while the TCRdb copy is restricted to in-frame clones and leaves out a portion. The table lists more than 95,000 clones, 47% of them singletons. The specimen sequenced was NKG2D-low CD8+ T cells sorted from blood. These TCRs come from a human donor with alopecia areata. CDR3s include the opening cysteine and the closing phenylalanine or tryptophan. Each record gives: J gene, D gene, V gene, clone size, CDR3 DNA, CDR3 protein. The D gene is left open where the match is weak. Rows give clone size only sometimes, using once, few, many, or a class for an expanded clone.

TRBJ2-5	TRBD1	TRBV4-1	-	TGCGCCAGCCGACAGGGGGGGGGAGAGACCCAGTACTTC	CASRQGGGETQYF
TRBJ1-1	TRBD1	TRBV27	-	TGTGCCAGCAGTTTCTCGACAGGGATCGCTGAAGCTTTCTTT	CASSFSTGIAEAFF
TRBJ2-7	TRBD2	TRBV7-2	-	TGTGCCAGCAGCTCTGGACTAGGCCACTACGAGCAGTACTTC	CASSSGLGHYEQYF
TRBJ2-6	-	TRBV12-5	-	TGTGCTAGTGGTTTGGGCTACTCTGGGGCCAACGTCCTGACTTTC	CASGLGYSGANVLTF
TRBJ2-5	TRBD1	TRBV2	few	TGTGCCAGCAGTGGGGATGCGACAGGGACAGAGACCCAGTACTTC	CASSGDATGTETQYF
TRBJ2-6	-	TRBV9	-	TGTGCCAGCAGCGGGTTTGGCTCTGGGGCCAACGTCCTGACTTTC	CASSGFGSGANVLTF
TRBJ2-7	-	TRBV29-1	-	TGCAGCGTTGAAATAACGGAGTCCTACGAGCAGTACTTC	CSVEITESYEQYF
TRBJ2-3	-	TRBV6-5	-	TGTGCCAGCAGCGACGGTACAGATACGCAGTATTTT	CASSDGTDTQYF
TRBJ2-1	TRBD2	TRBV7-9	few	TGTGCCAGCAGCTTGTTAGCGGGGGAGACGTGGGACAATGAGCAGTTCTTC	CASSLLAGETWDNEQFF
TRBJ2-1	-	TRBV29-1	-	TGCAGCGTTGCAGGGGGGCAGGGGTACAATGAGCAGTTCTTC	CSVAGGQGYNEQFF
TRBJ2-1	-	TRBV15	few	TGTGCCACCAGCAGAGAAAGGATGGGTGAGCAGTTCTTC	CATSRERMGEQFF
TRBJ2-7	-	TRBV28	-	TGTGCCAGCAGTTTCAATGCGGGACAGCAGTACTTC	CASSFNAGQQYF
TRBJ1-2	-	TRBV4-1	-	TGCGCCAGCAGCCAAGTGACGAACTATGGCTACACCTTC	CASSQVTNYGYTF
TRBJ2-3	-	TRBV30	-	TGTGCCTCCCAACCGGGGACAGCGGGGGCGACAGATACGCAGTATTTT	CASQPGTAGATDTQYF
TRBJ1-1	-	TRBV29-1	-	TGCAGCGTTGCCGACGAAGCTTTCTTT	CSVADEAFF
TRBJ1-3	-	TRBV30	-	TGTTCCCCCCTTCTTCAGCGAAACACCATATATTTT	CSPLLQRNTIYF
TRBJ2-7	-	TRBV29-1	-	TGCAGCGTTGTCCCGGGGGCGAGTCGGGCCTACGAGCAGTACTTC	CSVVPGASRAYEQYF
TRBJ1-5	TRBD1	TRBV29-1	few	TGCAGCGTTAGCACCGGGACAGATCAGGTCCAGCCCCAGCATTTT	CSVSTGTDQVQPQHF